This T cell receptor (beta chain) was documented in a study of blood T cell repertoires in COVID-19. Overall study: COVID-19 samples collected from the United States, Italy and Spain covered acute and convalescent phases.

Sequencing used immunoSEQ multiplex PCR; TCRdb keeps in-frame clones, though not all of them. The data hold fewer than 250,000 clones, with roughly four fifths observed a single time. In assigning cohorts, the study relied on participant-reported clinical history. In Cohort 3, a recovered donor had either two negative PCRs, clearance, or symptom resolution. Germline CDR1 reads KGHSH; CDR2 reads LQKENI. V was trimmed by 6 bases and J by 3 bases, leaving 12 bases between them. CDR3 length: 14 residues. The clonotype was recovered from a man aged 55 to 70 who had recovered from COVID-19. Sample: PBMCs or T cells enriched from blood (not recorded which). The chain recombines TRBV18 with TRBJ1-5, with no clear D. CDR3 protein: CASSRGGDNQPQHF. The CDR3 coding sequence is TGTGCCAGCTCCCGGGGTGGAGACAATCAGCCCCAGCATTTT.